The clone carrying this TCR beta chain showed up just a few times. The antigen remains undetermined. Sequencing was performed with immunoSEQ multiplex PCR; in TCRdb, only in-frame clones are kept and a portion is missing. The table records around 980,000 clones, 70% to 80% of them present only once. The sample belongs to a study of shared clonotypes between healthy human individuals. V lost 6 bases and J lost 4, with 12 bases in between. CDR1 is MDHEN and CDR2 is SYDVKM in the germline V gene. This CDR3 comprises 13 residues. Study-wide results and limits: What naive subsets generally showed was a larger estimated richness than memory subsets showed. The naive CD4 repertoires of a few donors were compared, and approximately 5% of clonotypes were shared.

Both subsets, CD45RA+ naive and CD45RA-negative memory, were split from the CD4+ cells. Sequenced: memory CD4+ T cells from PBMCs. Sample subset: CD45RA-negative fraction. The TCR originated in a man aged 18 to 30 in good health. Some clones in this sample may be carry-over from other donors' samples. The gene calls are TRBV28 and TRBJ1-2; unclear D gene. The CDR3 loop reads CASRATPVYGYTF. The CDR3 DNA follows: TGTGCCAGCAGAGCGACACCTGTCTATGGCTACACCTTC.